This T cell receptor beta chain was captured by sequencing in a study of blood T cell repertoires in COVID-19. Study summary: Specimens from acute and convalescent COVID-19 originated in the United States, Italy and Spain. PBMCs, B-cell-depleted T cells, or T cells provided the cDNA or gDNA that made up the material.

How the authors handled the data: Nucleated cell number was recorded as an estimate derived from reference gene primer amplification. Libraries were prepared by immunoSEQ multiplex PCR; TCRdb keeps only in-frame clonotypes and omits some of them. From that table come the V and J calls and clone size; the DNA was used to work out D and trimming. The sample has 250,000 to 350,000 clones; more than 75% are singletons. The CDR3 covers 15 residues. Germline V CDR1 and CDR2: MNHEY, SVGEGT. Unmatched junction bases numbered 7, after V lost 5 bases and J lost 3 bases. This TCR was recovered from a woman in her fifties or sixties with acute or convalescent COVID-19. This rearrangement joins TRBV6-2 or TRBV6-3 to TRBJ1-2; 9 nucleotides match TRBD1. Sequencing was performed on peripheral blood. CDR3 sequence reads: CASSHYRGRDYGYTF. CDR3 nucleotide sequence: TGTGCCAGCAGTCATTACAGGGGGCGCGACTATGGCTACACCTTC.